The next 30 T cell receptor beta chains were all read from a single sample in a study of T cell responses to AZD1222 COVID-19 vaccine. Assay: immunoSEQ multiplex PCR; the TCRdb copy retains only in-frame clones and omits some. This sample has more than 100,000 clones, with 88% found just once. The material was peripheral blood, obtained on day 0 of AZD1222 vaccination. The receptor set was obtained from an adult in good health.

The chain combines TRBV7-2 with TRBJ1-4; D unclear. The germline V and J ends were trimmed by 2 bases and 8 bases, with 18 bases remaining between them. The CDR3 consists of 16 residues. Germline V gene lookup returns CDR1 SGHTA and CDR2 FQGNSA. The chain's CDR3 is CASSLNVAGVGEKLFF. The CDR3 DNA follows: TGTGCCAGCAGCTTAAACGTAGCCGGGGTAGGAGAAAAACTGTTTTTT.

This chain joins TRBV9 and TRBJ2-3, with 8 bases aligning to TRBD2. V shed 3 bases, J shed 2 bases, and the junction held 5 bases outside the gene matches. From germline, CDR1 is SGDLS and CDR2 YYNGEE. This CDR3 spans 15 amino acids. The CDR3, as DNA: TGTGCCAGCAGCGCCGGACTAGCCCCCACAGATACGCAGTATTTT. Translation: CASSAGLAPTDTQYF.

Written as DNA, the CDR3 is TGTGCCAGCTCACCACCGAGGGGCACAGATACGCAGTATTTT. Its translation: CASSPPRGTDTQYF. This sequence joins TRBV18 and TRBJ2-3; TRBD2 might be the D (5 bases). V lost 0 bases to trimming and J lost 1 base, with 5 bases between them. CDR1 is KGHSH and CDR2 is LQKENI in the germline V gene. CDR3 length: 14 residues.

This clone was detected only a few times. The chain has TRBV3-1 (or the pseudogene TRBV3-2) and TRBJ2-1; D is possibly TRBD1 or TRBD2 (5 bases each). The V and J ends lost 2 bases and 2 bases respectively, with 13 bases between them. The CDR3 has 16 residues. Per germline, CDR1 LGHDT and CDR2 YNNKEL (reference sequence). CDR3 amino acids: CASSQLRDGTYNEQFF. The CDR3 DNA reads as TGTGCCAGCAGCCAACTCCGGGACGGTACCTACAATGAGCAGTTCTTC.

V and J are TRBV5-4 and TRBJ2-3; D remains ambiguous. Germline lookup yields CDR1 SGHNT and CDR2 YYREEE (reference sequence). The CDR3 has 16 residues. V lost 1 base to trimming and J lost 0 bases, with 12 bases between them. The CDR3: CASSLRLGQSTDTQYF. The CDR3 coding sequence is TGTGCCAGCAGCTTGAGGCTCGGGCAGAGCACAGATACGCAGTATTTT.

This clone was seen a few times. The chain employs TRBV7-2 and TRBJ2-1; D call uncertain. Trimming took off 2 bases at V and 7 bases at J, with 6 bases between the two ends. Germline V gene lookup returns CDR1 SGHTA and CDR2 FQGNSA. This CDR3 contains 12 residues. The CDR3 sequence is CASSLSLNEQFF. The CDR3, as DNA: TGTGCCAGCAGCTTAAGCTTGAATGAGCAGTTCTTC. Full variable domain (missing parts from reference TRBV7-2 and TRBJ2-1): GAGVSQSPSNKVTEKGKDVELRCDPISGHTALYWYRQSLGQGLEFLIYFQGNSAPDKSGLPSDRFSAERTGGSVSTLTIQRTQQEDSAVYLCASSLSLNEQFFGPGTRLTVL.

CDR3 in amino acids: CASIPRSGETQYF. The CDR3 DNA sequence: TGTGCCAGCATACCGAGGAGCGGAGAGACCCAGTACTTC. This rearrangement joins TRBV7-2 to TRBJ2-5, with TRBD2 as a possible D gene (5 bases). The germline CDR1 and CDR2 sequences are SGHTA and FQGNSA. This CDR3 contains 13 residues. Trimming stripped 7 bases from V and 4 bases from J, with 13 bases between. The full variable domain, completed using reference TRBV7-2 and TRBJ2-5, is GAGVSQSPSNKVTEKGKDVELRCDPISGHTALYWYRQSLGQGLEFLIYFQGNSAPDKSGLPSDRFSAERTGGSVSTLTIQRTQQEDSAVYLCASIPRSGETQYFGPGTRLLVL.

The gene calls are TRBV27 and TRBJ2-6, with 10 positions matching TRBD1. This CDR3 is 16 amino acids long. With V trimmed by 6 bases and J by 3 bases, 5 bases remained unmatched. Germline CDR1 reads MNHEY; CDR2 reads SMNVEV (reference sequence). CDR3 loop: CASSPGTGVGANVLTF. CDR3 nucleotide sequence: TGTGCCAGCAGCCCTGGGACAGGGGTTGGGGCCAACGTCCTGACTTTC. The full variable domain, its missing parts supplied by reference TRBV27 and TRBJ2-6, is EAQVTQNPRYLITVTGKKLTVTCSQNMNHEYMSWYRQDPGLGLRQIYYSMNVEVTDKGDVPEGYKVSRKEKRNFPLILESPSPNQTSLYFCASSPGTGVGANVLTFGAGSRLTVL.

J is TRBJ1-2 and V is TRBV6-5; no clear D gene. This CDR3 has 12 amino acids. V was pared by 6 bases and J by 4 bases, with 9 bases between. From germline, CDR1 is MNHEY and CDR2 SVGAGI. The CDR3 nucleotides read TGTGCCAGCAGGGGATCCCTCTATGGCTACACCTTC. This gives the protein CASRGSLYGYTF.

V and J are TRBV5-6 and TRBJ1-2; maybe TRBD1 (6 bases). Per the germline V gene, CDR1 is SGHDT and CDR2 is YYEEEE. Trimming cost V 4 bases and J 2 bases, with 15 bases left between them. There are 15 residues in the CDR3. The CDR3 reads CASSERGTTNYGYTF. The CDR3 DNA follows: TGTGCCAGCAGCGAACGTGGGACAACCAACTATGGCTACACCTTC.

The rearrangement joins TRBV12-3 or TRBV12-4 to TRBJ2-7, with a weak D call TRBD2 (7 bases). With 6 bases removed from V and 6 bases from J, the gap between germline ends came to 15 bases. This CDR3 has 13 amino acids. CDR3 sequence (DNA): TGTGCCAGCAGAGGGACATCGGGAGGCGAGCAGTACTTC. Translation: CASRGTSGGEQYF.

This chain connects TRBV18 to TRBJ1-2, with D hard to call. The germline V gene encodes CDR1 KGHSH and CDR2 LQKENI. The CDR3 contains 14 residues. The ends were cut back, 2 bases at V and 0 bases at J, with 7 bases in the middle. The CDR3 DNA sequence: TGTGCCAGCTCACCAGGGATCACTAACTATGGCTACACCTTC. Protein product: CASSPGITNYGYTF.

This CDR3 is CASSGGLGYGYTF. The CDR3 region has the DNA TGTGCCAGTAGCGGCGGCTTAGGGTATGGCTACACCTTC. The V gene is TRBV19, the J gene TRBJ1-2, with D hard to call. CDR3 length: 13 amino acids. V was pared by 6 bases and J by 5 bases, with 13 bases between. Germline-derived CDR1 and CDR2 are LNHDA and SQIVND (reference sequence).

The rearrangement links TRBV11-1 to TRBJ2-1; 8 nucleotides agree with TRBD1. Trimming took 1 base from V and 5 from J; bases not matched to a gene: 4. This CDR3 comprises 15 residues. Germline V gene lookup returns CDR1 SGHAT and CDR2 FQDESV (reference sequence). CDR3 bases: TGTGCCAGCAGCTTAGTGAGGACAGGGAACAATGAGCAGTTCTTC. It codes for CASSLVRTGNNEQFF. Complete variable domain (other parts from reference TRBV11-1 and TRBJ2-1): EAEVAQSPRYKITEKSQAVAFWCDPISGHATLYWYRQILGQGPELLVQFQDESVVDDSQLPKDRFSAERLKGVDSTLKIQPAELGDSAMYLCASSLVRTGNNEQFFGPGTRLTVL.

The chain recombines TRBV12-3 or TRBV12-4 with TRBJ2-7; weak D call: TRBD1 (5 bases). V dropped 6 bases and J dropped 0 bases, with 9 bases sitting between them. The CDR3 sequence is 13 residues long. CDR3 nucleotide sequence: TGTGCCAGCAGCGACAGCAACTCCTACGAGCAGTACTTC. This encodes CASSDSNSYEQYF.

Details on this clone: This specimen includes other DNA sequences encoding the same CDR3. The chain carries TRBV27 and TRBJ1-6, with 8 bases identical to TRBD1. CDR3 length: 14 residues. J was trimmed by 6 bases and V by 5 bases; bases with no gene match: 3. Germline assignment: CDR1 MNHEY and CDR2 SMNVEV (reference sequence). CDR3 sequence (DNA): TGTGCCAGCAGTCCCGACAGGGGTAATTCACCCCTCCACTTT. Protein sequence: CASSPDRGNSPLHF.

This chain connects TRBV9 to TRBJ2-7; D not certain. Trimming removed 4 bases at V and 2 bases at J, with 16 bases between. Germline loops: CDR1 SGDLS, CDR2 YYNGEE. This CDR3 has 15 amino acids. CDR3 sequence (DNA): TGTGCCAGCAGCCCTACTAAGGGTGGTACCTACGAGCAGTACTTC. It specifies CASSPTKGGTYEQYF.

This rearrangement joins TRBV11-2 to TRBJ2-4; D might be TRBD1 (6 bases). The V gene's germline CDR1 is SGHAT and CDR2 FQNNGV. The CDR3 sequence is 15 residues long. V was shortened by 3 bases and J by 6 bases, with 15 bases between the two germline ends. CDR3 bases: TGTGCCAGCAGCTTGCTTTCGGACAGAGTAAACATTCAGTACTTC. It encodes CASSLLSDRVNIQYF.

The chain joins TRBV19 to TRBJ2-7; D gene uncertain. V was pared by 4 bases and J by 2 bases, with 15 bases between. CDR1 is LNHDA, CDR2 SQIVND, per germline (reference sequence). The CDR3 has 15 amino acids. The CDR3 bases are TGTGCCAGTAGTACCCTCTTTGGAGCAGCCTACGAGCAGTACTTC. Encoded protein: CASSTLFGAAYEQYF.

This chain joins TRBV2 and TRBJ2-7; D is unresolved. CDR3 length: 13 residues. Trimming took off 7 bases at V and 0 bases at J, with 10 bases between the two ends. The V gene's germline CDR1 is SNHLY and CDR2 FYNNEI. The CDR3 DNA follows: TGTGCCAGCACCCTGCCAGACTCCTACGAGCAGTACTTC. Its protein is CASTLPDSYEQYF.

The chain joins TRBV6-5 to TRBJ2-5, with 7 bases fitting TRBD2. V was clipped by 2 bases and J by 4 bases; unmatched bases: 7. The CDR3 is made up of 15 amino acids. Germline V lookup: CDR1 MNHEY, CDR2 SVGAGI. CDR3 loop: CASSYAAGSRETQYF. The CDR3 coding sequence is TGTGCCAGCAGTTACGCAGCGGGAAGTAGAGAGACCCAGTACTTC.

The chain uses TRBV6-5 and TRBJ1-1; no clear D. There are 14 residues in the CDR3. Germline lookup yields CDR1 MNHEY and CDR2 SVGAGI. V was trimmed by 2 bases and J by 0 bases, leaving 7 bases between them. CDR3 residues: CASSYRAMNTEAFF. Written as DNA, the CDR3 is TGTGCCAGCAGTTACAGGGCAATGAACACTGAAGCTTTCTTT.

The rearrangement uses TRBV19 and TRBJ1-3; D possibly corresponds to TRBD1 (6 bases). This CDR3 is 13 amino acids long. V was cut by 11 bases and J by 0 bases, with 11 bases left in between. CDR1 and CDR2 from the germline V gene are LNHDA and SQIVND (reference sequence). CDR3: CAVTGYSGNTIYF. CDR3 nucleotides: TGTGCCGTGACAGGATACTCTGGAAACACCATATATTTT. Together with reference TRBV19 and TRBJ1-3, the CDR3 gives the full variable domain: DGGITQSPKYLFRKEGQNVTLSCEQNLNHDAMYWYRQDPGQGLRLIYYSQIVNDFQKGDIAEGYSVSREKKESFPLTVTSAQKNPTAFYLCAVTGYSGNTIYFGEGSWLTVV.

The chain carries TRBV5-1 and TRBJ2-7; TRBD1 matches 9 bases. Trimming cost V 4 bases and J 5 bases; bases outside gene matches: 10. CDR1 SGHRS and CDR2 YFSETQ come from the germline V gene. The CDR3 consists of 15 residues. CDR3 region: CASSPGGTGNHEQYF. CDR3 in DNA: TGCGCCAGCAGCCCCGGGGGGACAGGGAACCACGAGCAGTACTTC. The full variable domain, with the rest looked up from reference TRBV5-1 and TRBJ2-7, is KAGVTQTPRYLIKTRGQQVTLSCSPISGHRSVSWYQQTPGQGLQFLFEYFSETQRNKGNFPGRFSGRQFSNSRSEMNVSTLELGDSALYLCASSPGGTGNHEQYFGPGTRLTVT.

CDR3 in amino acids: CASSQLGTSGGRGTDTQYF. The CDR3 DNA sequence: TGTGCCAGCAGCCAGTTGGGTACTAGCGGGGGGAGGGGCACAGATACGCAGTATTTT. The V gene is TRBV7-3, the J gene TRBJ2-3; 12 nucleotides align to TRBD2. The germline V gene encodes CDR1 SGHTA and CDR2 FQGTGA. This CDR3 is built from 19 residues. The junction had 13 bases not matched to a gene; V was cut back by 5 bases and J by 1 base.

The chain carries TRBV24-1 and TRBJ2-3; possibly TRBD1 for D (6 bases). Trimming removed 5 bases from V and 2 bases from J, with 22 bases in between. CDR3 size: 18 residues. CDR1 is KGHDR, CDR2 SFDVKD, per germline. CDR3 DNA sequence: TGTGCCACCAGTGTACGAAATTTCAGGGGAATTCTCACAGATACGCAGTATTTT. Its protein product is CATSVRNFRGILTDTQYF.

The chain joins TRBV6-6 to TRBJ2-3; D is possibly TRBD2 (6 bases). Germline CDR1 is MNHNY and CDR2 is SVGAGI (reference sequence). CDR3 length equals 14 residues. The germline V and J ends were trimmed by 6 bases and 3 bases, with 13 bases remaining between them. CDR3 sequence: CASRSAGRTDTQYF. CDR3 sequence (DNA): TGTGCCAGCAGATCAGCGGGTCGTACAGATACGCAGTATTTT.

This clone was detected once. The rearrangement uses TRBV2 and TRBJ1-5; no reliable D call. Germline assignment: CDR1 SNHLY and CDR2 FYNNEI. This CDR3 spans 14 amino acids. V was shortened by 6 bases and J by 0 bases, with 9 bases between the two germline ends. CDR3 coding DNA: TGTGCCAGCAGGTCGGACTATAGCAATCAGCCCCAGCATTTT. Its protein is CASRSDYSNQPQHF.

The chain joins TRBV10-1 to TRBJ2-7; 7 bases fit TRBD1. The trim removed 6 bases at V and 4 bases at J, leaving 9 bases unmatched. This CDR3 region has 14 residues. CDR1 and CDR2 from the germline V gene are WNHNN and SYGVQD (reference sequence). The CDR3, as DNA: TGCGCCAGCAGCCCGGGACAGTCCCCTTACGAGCAGTACTTC. It codes for CASSPGQSPYEQYF.

The rearrangement joins TRBV2 to TRBJ1-1, with D unresolved. This CDR3 region has 13 residues. Germline V gene sequence: CDR1 SNHLY, CDR2 FYNNEI. The V end lost 9 bases, the J end lost 0 bases, and 11 bases lay between the germline ends. The CDR3 sequence is CARSGDMNTEAFF. In DNA, the CDR3 is TGTGCCAGGTCAGGAGACATGAACACTGAAGCTTTCTTT.